This TCR beta chain was captured in a study of molecular identifiers for immune sequencing clone quantification. TCRdb re-analysed the PCR reads in MiXCR, keeping a single row per CDR3 protein. The sample shows 400,000 to 600,000 distinct CDR3 sequences, around 23% of them seen only once. The CDR3 sequence is 15 residues long. V was clipped by 2 bases and J by 3 bases; unmatched bases: 6. CDR1 and CDR2 (germline): MNHNY, SVGAGI (reference sequence). Sequenced input: naive CD8+ T cells from blood, with Jurkat cell RNA spiked in. Subset meaning: FACS-sorted CD8+CD4-CCR7+CD45RA+ naive T cells. The chain carries TRBV6-6 and TRBJ2-7, with TRBD1 matching over 8 bases. The receptor was isolated from a human donor in good health. Some libraries in this study had Jurkat cell RNA spiked in. CDR3 sequence: CASSYVRQGSYEQYF. CDR3 nucleotide sequence: TGTGCCAGCAGTTACGTGAGACAGGGGAGCTACGAGCAGTACTTC.